This TCR beta chain was identified during a study of OX40 agonist ivuxolimab in advanced cancers. Study at large: One patient with hepatocellular carcinoma and two with cutaneous melanoma, three in all, had partial responses.

The germline V gene encodes CDR1 SGHTA and CDR2 FQGNSA. Trimming removed 2 bases from V and 7 bases from J; junction bases left unmatched: 13. The CDR3 totals 16 residues. Sequenced by immunoSEQ multiplex PCR; TCRdb stores in-frame clones only, minus some. The sample contains 50,000 or so clones, 60% to 80% of which appear only once. Study findings and constraints: Also showing low normalized T-cell clonal expansion were some of the nonresponders.

Points on this clone: What it binds is not known.

Specimen: CD4+ or CD8+ T cells sorted from blood, collected in a trial of the OX40 agonist ivuxolimab. The TCR was taken from an adult with an advanced solid tumor such as melanoma, head and neck, liver or kidney cancer. The rearrangement uses TRBV7-2 and TRBJ1-2; 7 nucleotides match TRBD1. CDR3 DNA sequence: TGTGCCAGCAGCTTAAGTCACGGAGGGGGCAGTTTTGGCTACACCTTC. Protein sequence: CASSLSHGGGSFGYTF.